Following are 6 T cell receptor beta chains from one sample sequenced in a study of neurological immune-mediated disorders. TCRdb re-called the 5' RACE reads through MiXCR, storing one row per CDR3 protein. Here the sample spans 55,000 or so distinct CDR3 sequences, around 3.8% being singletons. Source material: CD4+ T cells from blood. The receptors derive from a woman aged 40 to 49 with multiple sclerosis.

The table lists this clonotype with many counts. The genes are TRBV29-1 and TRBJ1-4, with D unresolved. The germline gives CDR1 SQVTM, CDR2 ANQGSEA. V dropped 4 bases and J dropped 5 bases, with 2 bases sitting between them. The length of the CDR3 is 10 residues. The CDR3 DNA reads TGCAGCGTTGGGAATGAAAAACTGTTTTTT. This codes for CSVGNEKLFF.

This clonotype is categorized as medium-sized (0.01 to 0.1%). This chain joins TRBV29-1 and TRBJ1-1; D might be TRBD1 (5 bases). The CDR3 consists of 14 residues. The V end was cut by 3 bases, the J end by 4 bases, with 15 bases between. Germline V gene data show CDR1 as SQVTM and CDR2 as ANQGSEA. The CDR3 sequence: CSVDVQGWSTEAFF. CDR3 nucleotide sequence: TGCAGCGTTGACGTGCAGGGATGGAGCACTGAAGCTTTCTTT. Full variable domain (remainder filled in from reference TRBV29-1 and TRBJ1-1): SAVISQKPSRDICQRGTSLTIQCQVDSQVTMMFWYRQQPGQSLTLIATANQGSEATYESGFVIDKFPISRPNLTFSTLTVSNMSPEDSSIYLCSVDVQGWSTEAFFGQGTRLTVV.

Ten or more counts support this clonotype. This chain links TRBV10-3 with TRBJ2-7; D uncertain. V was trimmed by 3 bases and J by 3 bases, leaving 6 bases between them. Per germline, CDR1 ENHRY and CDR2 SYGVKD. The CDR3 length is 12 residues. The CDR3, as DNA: TGTGCCATCAGTGATACAAGCTACGAGCAGTACTTC. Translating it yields CAISDTSYEQYF.

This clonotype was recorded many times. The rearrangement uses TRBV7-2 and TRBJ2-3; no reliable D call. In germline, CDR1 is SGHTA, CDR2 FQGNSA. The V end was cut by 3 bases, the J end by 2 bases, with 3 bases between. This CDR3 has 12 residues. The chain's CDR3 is CASSFDTDTQYF. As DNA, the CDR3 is TGTGCCAGCAGCTTTGACACAGATACGCAGTATTTT.

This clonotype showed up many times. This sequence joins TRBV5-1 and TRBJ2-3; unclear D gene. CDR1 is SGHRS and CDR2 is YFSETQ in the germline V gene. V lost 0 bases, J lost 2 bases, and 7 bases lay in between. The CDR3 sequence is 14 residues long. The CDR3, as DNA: TGCGCCAGCAGCTTGGAACAGTTCACAGATACGCAGTATTTT. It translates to CASSLEQFTDTQYF.

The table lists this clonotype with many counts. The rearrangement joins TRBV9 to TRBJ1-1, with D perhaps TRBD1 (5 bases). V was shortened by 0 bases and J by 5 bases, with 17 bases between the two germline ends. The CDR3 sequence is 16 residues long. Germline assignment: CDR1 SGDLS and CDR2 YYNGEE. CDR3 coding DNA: TGTGCCAGCAGCGTAGCTCCCTGGGGGGGTGAGACTGAAGCTTTCTTT. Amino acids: CASSVAPWGGETEAFF.